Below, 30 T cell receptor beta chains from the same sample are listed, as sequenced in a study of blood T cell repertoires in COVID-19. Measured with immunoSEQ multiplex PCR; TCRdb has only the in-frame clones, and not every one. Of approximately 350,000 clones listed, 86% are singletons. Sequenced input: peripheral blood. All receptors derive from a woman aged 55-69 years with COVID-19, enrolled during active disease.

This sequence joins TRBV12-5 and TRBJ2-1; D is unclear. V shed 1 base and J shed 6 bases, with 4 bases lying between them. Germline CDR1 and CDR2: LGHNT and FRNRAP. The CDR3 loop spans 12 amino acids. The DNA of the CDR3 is TGTGCTAGTGGTTTGGAGCTCAATGAGCAGTTCTTC. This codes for CASGLELNEQFF.

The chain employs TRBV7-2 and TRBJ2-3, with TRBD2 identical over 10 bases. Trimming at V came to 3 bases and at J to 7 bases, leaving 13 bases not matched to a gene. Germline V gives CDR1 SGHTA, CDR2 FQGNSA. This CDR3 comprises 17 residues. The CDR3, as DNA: TGTGCCAGCAGCTTGCCCGGGGCTAGCGGGGGCCTCTATACGCAGTATTTT. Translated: CASSLPGASGGLYTQYF.

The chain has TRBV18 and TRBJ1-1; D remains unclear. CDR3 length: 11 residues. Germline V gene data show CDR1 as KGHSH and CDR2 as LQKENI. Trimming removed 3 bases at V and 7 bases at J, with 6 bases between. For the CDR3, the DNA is TGTGCCAGCTCACCGGCCAGTGAAGCTTTCTTT. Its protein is CASSPASEAFF.

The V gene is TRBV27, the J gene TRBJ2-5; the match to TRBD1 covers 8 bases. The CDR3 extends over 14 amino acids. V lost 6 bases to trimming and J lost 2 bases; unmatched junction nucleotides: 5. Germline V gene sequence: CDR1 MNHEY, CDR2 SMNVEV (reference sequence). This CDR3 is CASRATGAQETQYF. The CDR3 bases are TGTGCCAGCAGGGCGACAGGGGCGCAAGAGACCCAGTACTTC.

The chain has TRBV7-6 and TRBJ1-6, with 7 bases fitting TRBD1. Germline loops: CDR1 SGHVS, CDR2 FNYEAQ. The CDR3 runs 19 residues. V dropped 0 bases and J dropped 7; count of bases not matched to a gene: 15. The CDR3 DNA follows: TGTGCCAGCAGCTTAGCCCCCCCCGCGGCGGGGACAGTGAATTCACCCCTCCACTTT. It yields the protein CASSLAPPAAGTVNSPLHF. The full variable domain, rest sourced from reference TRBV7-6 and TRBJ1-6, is GAGVSQSPRYKVTKRGQDVALRCDPISGHVSLYWYRQALGQGPEFLTYFNYEAQQDKSGLPNDRFSAERPEGSISTLTIQRTEQRDSAMYRCASSLAPPAAGTVNSPLHFGNGTRLTVT.

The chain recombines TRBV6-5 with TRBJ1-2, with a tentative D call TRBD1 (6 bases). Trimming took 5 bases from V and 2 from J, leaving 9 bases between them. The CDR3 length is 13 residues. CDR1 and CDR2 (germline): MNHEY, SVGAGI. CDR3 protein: CASSNRENYGYTF. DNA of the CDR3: TGTGCCAGCAGTAACAGGGAGAACTATGGCTACACCTTC.

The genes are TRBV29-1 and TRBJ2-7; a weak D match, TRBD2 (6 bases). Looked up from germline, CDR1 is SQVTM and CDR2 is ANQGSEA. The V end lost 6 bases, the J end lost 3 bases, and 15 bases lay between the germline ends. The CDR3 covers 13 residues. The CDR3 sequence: CSVLLATVYEQYF. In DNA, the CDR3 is TGCAGCGTCCTACTAGCAACTGTCTACGAGCAGTACTTC.

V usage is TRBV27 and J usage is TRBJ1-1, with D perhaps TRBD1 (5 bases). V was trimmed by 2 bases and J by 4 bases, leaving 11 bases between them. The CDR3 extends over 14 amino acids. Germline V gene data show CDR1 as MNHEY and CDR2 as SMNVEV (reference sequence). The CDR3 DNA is TGTGCCAGCAGTTTAGAAAGGGGCATCACTGAAGCTTTCTTT. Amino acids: CASSLERGITEAFF.

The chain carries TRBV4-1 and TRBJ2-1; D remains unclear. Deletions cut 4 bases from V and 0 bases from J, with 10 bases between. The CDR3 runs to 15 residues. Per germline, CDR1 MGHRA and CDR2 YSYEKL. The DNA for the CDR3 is TGCGCCAGCAGCCCTCGATTGAGCTCCTACAATGAGCAGTTCTTC. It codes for CASSPRLSSYNEQFF.

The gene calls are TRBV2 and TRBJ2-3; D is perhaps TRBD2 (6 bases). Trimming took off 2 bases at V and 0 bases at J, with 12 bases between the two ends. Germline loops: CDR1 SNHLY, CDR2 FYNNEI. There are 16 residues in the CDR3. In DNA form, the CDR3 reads TGTGCCAGCAGTGAATCAGGACTACTCAGCACAGATACGCAGTATTTT. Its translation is CASSESGLLSTDTQYF.

The chain's CDR3 is CASSTTGLSYNEQFF. In DNA, the CDR3 is TGTGCCAGCAGCACCACAGGGCTCTCCTACAATGAGCAGTTCTTC. The V gene is TRBV7-2, the J gene TRBJ2-1; possible D gene TRBD1, 6 bases. Between the trimmed V and J ends, which lost 5 bases and 0 bases, there was a span of 11 bases. The CDR3 extends over 15 amino acids. Germline V gene data show CDR1 as SGHTA and CDR2 as FQGNSA.

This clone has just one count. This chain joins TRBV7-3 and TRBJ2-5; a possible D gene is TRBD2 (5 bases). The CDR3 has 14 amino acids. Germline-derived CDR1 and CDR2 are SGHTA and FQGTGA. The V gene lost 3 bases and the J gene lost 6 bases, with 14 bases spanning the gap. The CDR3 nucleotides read TGTGCCAGCAGCTTTGGGCCAGCGGAGAAGACCCAGTACTTC. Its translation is CASSFGPAEKTQYF.

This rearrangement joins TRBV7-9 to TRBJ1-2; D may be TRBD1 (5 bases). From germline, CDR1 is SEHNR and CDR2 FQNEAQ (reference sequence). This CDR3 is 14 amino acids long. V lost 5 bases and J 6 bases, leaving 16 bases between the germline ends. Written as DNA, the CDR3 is TGTGCCAGCAGCCCGGCGGGGGGTACGAATGGCTACACCTTC. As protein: CASSPAGGTNGYTF.

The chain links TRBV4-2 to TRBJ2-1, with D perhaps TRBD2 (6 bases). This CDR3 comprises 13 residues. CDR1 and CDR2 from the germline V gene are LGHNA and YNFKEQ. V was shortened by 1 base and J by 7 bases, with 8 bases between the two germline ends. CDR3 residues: CASSQALANEQFF. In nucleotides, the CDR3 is TGTGCCAGCAGCCAAGCTCTAGCGAATGAGCAGTTCTTC.

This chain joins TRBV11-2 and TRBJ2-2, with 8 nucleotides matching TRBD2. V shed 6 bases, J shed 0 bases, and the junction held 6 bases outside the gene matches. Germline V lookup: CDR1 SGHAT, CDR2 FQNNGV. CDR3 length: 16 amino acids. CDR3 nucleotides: TGTGCCAGCAGGGGGGCGCGGGGGGCGAACACCGGGGAGCTGTTTTTT. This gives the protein CASRGARGANTGELFF.

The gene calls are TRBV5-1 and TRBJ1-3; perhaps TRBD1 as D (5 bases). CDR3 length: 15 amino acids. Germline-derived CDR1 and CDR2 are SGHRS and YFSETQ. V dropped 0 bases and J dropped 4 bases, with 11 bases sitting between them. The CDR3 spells CASSLEVGAGNTIYF. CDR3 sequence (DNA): TGCGCCAGCAGCTTGGAAGTAGGGGCCGGAAACACCATATATTTT.

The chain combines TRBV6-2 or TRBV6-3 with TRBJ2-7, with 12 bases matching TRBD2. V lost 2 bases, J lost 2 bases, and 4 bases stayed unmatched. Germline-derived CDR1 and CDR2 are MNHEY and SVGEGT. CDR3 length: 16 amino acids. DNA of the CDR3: TGTGCCAGCAGTTACAACCTAGCGGGGGGGCCCTACGAGCAGTACTTC. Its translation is CASSYNLAGGPYEQYF.

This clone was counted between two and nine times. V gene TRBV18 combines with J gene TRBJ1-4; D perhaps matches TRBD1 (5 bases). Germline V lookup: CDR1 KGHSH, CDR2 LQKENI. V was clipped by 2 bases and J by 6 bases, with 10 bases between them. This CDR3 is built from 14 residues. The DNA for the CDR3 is TGTGCCAGCTCACCAGTACGGGGGGATGAAAAACTGTTTTTT. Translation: CASSPVRGDEKLFF. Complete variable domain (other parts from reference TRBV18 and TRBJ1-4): NAGVMQNPRHLVRRRGQEARLRCSPMKGHSHVYWYRQLPEEGLKFMVYLQKENIIDESGMPKERFSAEFPKEGPSILRIQQVVRGDSAAYFCASSPVRGDEKLFFGSGTQLSVL.

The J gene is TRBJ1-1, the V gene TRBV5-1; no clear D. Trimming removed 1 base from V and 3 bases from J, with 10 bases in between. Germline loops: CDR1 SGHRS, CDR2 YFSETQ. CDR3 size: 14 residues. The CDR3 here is CASSLKTADTEAFF. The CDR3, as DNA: TGCGCCAGCAGCTTGAAAACAGCAGACACTGAAGCTTTCTTT.

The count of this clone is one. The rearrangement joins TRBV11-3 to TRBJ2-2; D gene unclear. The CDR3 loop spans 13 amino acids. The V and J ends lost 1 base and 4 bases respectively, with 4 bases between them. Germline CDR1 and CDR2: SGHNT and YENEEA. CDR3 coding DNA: TGTGCCAGCAGCTTAGTCTCCACCGGGGAGCTGTTTTTT. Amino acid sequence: CASSLVSTGELFF. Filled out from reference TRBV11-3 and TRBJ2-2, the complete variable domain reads EAGVVQSPRYKIIEKKQPVAFWCNPISGHNTLYWYLQNLGQGPELLIRYENEEAVDDSQLPKDRFSAERLKGVDSTLKIQPAELGDSAVYLCASSLVSTGELFFGEGSRLTVL.

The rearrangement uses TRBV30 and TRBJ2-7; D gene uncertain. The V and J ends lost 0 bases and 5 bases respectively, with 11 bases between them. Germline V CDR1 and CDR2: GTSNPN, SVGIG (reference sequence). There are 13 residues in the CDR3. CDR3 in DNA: TGTGCCTGGAGTGTACTTTTTGGTGACGAGCAGTACTTC. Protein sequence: CAWSVLFGDEQYF.

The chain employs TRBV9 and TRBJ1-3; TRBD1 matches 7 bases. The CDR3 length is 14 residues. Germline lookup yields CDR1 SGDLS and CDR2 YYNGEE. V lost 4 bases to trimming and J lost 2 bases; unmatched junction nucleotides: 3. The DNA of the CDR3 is TGTGCCAGCAGCCCCCAGGGGGCTGGAAACACCATATATTTT. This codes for CASSPQGAGNTIYF.

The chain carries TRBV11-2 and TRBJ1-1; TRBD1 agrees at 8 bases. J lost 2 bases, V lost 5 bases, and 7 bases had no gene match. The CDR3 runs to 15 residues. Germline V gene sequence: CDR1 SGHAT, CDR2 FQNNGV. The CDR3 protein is CASSAPTGANTEAFF. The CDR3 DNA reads TGTGCCAGCAGCGCGCCGACAGGGGCTAACACTGAAGCTTTCTTT.

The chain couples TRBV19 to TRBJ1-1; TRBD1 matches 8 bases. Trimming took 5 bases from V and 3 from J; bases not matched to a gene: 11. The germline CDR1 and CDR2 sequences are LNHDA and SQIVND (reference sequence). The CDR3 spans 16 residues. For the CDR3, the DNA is TGTGCCAGTAGTTATGACAGGGGAGGTAAGGACACTGAAGCTTTCTTT. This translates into CASSYDRGGKDTEAFF.

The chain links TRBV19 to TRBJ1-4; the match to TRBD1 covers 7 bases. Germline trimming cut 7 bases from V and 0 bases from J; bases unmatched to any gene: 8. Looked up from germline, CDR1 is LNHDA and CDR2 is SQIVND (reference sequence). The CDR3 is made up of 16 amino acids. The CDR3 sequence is CASMMNRGATNEKLFF. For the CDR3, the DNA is TGTGCCAGTATGATGAACAGGGGCGCAACTAATGAAAAACTGTTTTTT.

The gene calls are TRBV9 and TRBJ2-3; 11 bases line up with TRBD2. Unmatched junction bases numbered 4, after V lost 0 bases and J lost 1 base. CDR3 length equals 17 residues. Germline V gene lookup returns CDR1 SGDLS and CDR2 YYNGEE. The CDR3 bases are TGTGCCAGCAGCGTAGCGCCACTAGCGGGGGGCACAGATACGCAGTATTTT. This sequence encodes CASSVAPLAGGTDTQYF.

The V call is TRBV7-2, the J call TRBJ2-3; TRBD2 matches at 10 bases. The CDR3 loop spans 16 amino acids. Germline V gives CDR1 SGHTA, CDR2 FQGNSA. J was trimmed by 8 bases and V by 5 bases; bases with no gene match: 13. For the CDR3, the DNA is TGTGCCAGCAGCCCCGGGGTAGCGGGGGGAGTTGGTACGCAGTATTTT. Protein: CASSPGVAGGVGTQYF.

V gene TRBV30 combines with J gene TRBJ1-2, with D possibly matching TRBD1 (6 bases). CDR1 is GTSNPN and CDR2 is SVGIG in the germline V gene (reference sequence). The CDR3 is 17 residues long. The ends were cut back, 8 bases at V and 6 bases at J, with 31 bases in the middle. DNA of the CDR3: TGTGCCGGTAGATTCCAAAGGGGACAAGAAATTTCCAATGGCTACACCTTC. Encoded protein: CAGRFQRGQEISNGYTF.

This CDR3 is CASSRGTEQAFF. CDR3 DNA: TGTGCCAGCAGCCGTGGGACAGAACAAGCTTTCTTT. V gene TRBV3-1 (or the pseudogene TRBV3-2) combines with J gene TRBJ1-1, with TRBD1 matching 7 bases. Germline loops: CDR1 LGHDT, CDR2 YNNKEL (reference sequence). With 4 bases clipped from V and 9 bases from J, the junction kept 5 bases outside the gene matches. This CDR3 has 12 amino acids.

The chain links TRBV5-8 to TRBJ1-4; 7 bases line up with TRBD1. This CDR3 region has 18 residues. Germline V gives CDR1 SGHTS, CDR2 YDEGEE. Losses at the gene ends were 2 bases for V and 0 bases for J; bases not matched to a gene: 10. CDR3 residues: CASSFVQGGFPTNEKLFF. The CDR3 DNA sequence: TGTGCCAGCAGCTTTGTGCAGGGGGGATTTCCAACTAATGAAAAACTGTTTTTT. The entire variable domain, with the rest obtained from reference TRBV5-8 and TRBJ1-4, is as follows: EAGVTQSPTHLIKTRGQQATLRCSPISGHTSVYWYQQALGLGLQFLLWYDEGEERNRGNFPPRFSGRQFPNYSSELNVNALELEDSALYLCASSFVQGGFPTNEKLFFGSGTQLSVL.